This T cell receptor beta chain was found in a study of blood T cells in healthy people across ages. Germline V gene data show CDR1 as MGHRA and CDR2 as YSYEKL. Trimming left V 0 bases short and J 10 bases short, with 12 bases between. The CDR3 runs to 13 residues. Worth noting for this clonotype: The antigen is not known.

General study results and limits: Without sorted subsets, naive and antigen-experienced compartments could not be conclusively compared.

Through a sample-barcoded 5' primer and a J-beta primer mix, a second PCR was run for about 6 to 12 cycles. TCRdb processed the 5' RACE reads anew with MiXCR; each CDR3 protein has one entry. This table holds approximately 1.5 million distinct CDR3 sequences, roughly 43% found once. Material for sequencing was blood. This chain connects TRBV4-1 to TRBJ1-1; D is unresolved. This TCR derives from a woman under 30 in good health. CDR3: CASSQDAPPIAFF. The CDR3 DNA sequence: TGCGCCAGCAGCCAAGACGCACCCCCGATAGCTTTCTTT.